These 32 T cell receptor beta chains originate from one sample sequenced in a study of cytomegalovirus exposure and HLA in healthy donors (dated 2017 in TCRdb). Receptor amplification or capture employed the immunoSEQ multiplex PCR assay. For the multiplex PCR, a mixture combining 60 forward primers for TCR Vbeta segments and 13 reverse primers for TCR Jbeta segments was used. Entries here come from immuneACCESS through TCRdb and include only in-frame sequences with V and J called. Some clones fail to appear in such tables; in the studies checked, an unresolved V gene covers under half of the shortfall, and the cause of the remainder is unknown. The sample table shows around 140,000 clones, and roughly 80% are seen once. Of the sample, over 0.8% is held by the ten largest clones. Specimen: PBMCs. The receptors originated from a woman aged 55 to 70 in good health and CMV-seronegative.

This clone was counted once. The J gene is TRBJ2-1, the V gene TRBV7-9; TRBD2 matches 9 bases. Looked up from germline, CDR1 is SEHNR and CDR2 is FQNEAQ (reference sequence). This CDR3 comprises 16 residues. V trimming: 1 base; J trimming: 7 bases; junction bases outside the gene matches: 8. CDR3: CASSLGPREGLNEQFF. For the CDR3, the DNA is TGTGCCAGCAGCTTAGGGCCGCGGGAGGGCCTTAATGAGCAGTTCTTC.

The genes are TRBV19 and TRBJ1-2; 8 bases map to TRBD1. The CDR3 runs to 14 residues. Germline V gene data show CDR1 as LNHDA and CDR2 as SQIVND (reference sequence). Trimming at V came to 6 bases and at J to 5 bases, leaving 8 bases not matched to a gene. CDR3 nucleotide sequence: TGTGCCAGTAGCCTCGGGACAGGCTTGTATGGCTACACCTTC. Amino acids: CASSLGTGLYGYTF.

This chain uses TRBV4-1 with TRBJ1-1; D perhaps matches TRBD1 (6 bases). Per germline, CDR1 MGHRA and CDR2 YSYEKL. CDR3 length: 16 amino acids. Trimming left V 0 bases short and J 6 bases short, with 17 bases between. This CDR3 reads CASSQDQGTVNAEAFF. CDR3 nucleotides: TGCGCCAGCAGCCAAGATCAGGGGACGGTTAACGCTGAAGCTTTCTTT.

V usage is TRBV6-1 and J usage is TRBJ2-7; 8 bases are a match to TRBD2. The germline gives CDR1 MNHNS, CDR2 SASEGT. The CDR3 sequence is 14 residues long. V shed 3 bases and J 4 bases; nucleotides not matched to a gene: 5. The CDR3 nucleotides are TGTGCCAGCAGTGAGGCTAGCGGGTTGTACGAGCAGTACTTC. Translated, it gives CASSEASGLYEQYF.

The chain employs TRBV11-3 and TRBJ2-2, with 11 bases that match TRBD2. With V trimmed by 1 base and J by 6 bases, 10 bases remained unmatched. Germline CDR1 SGHNT, CDR2 YENEEA. This CDR3 has 18 residues. CDR3 sequence (DNA): TGTGCCAGCAGCTTAGGGACTAGCGGGCACGAGGGAGCCGGGGAGCTGTTTTTT. Translated: CASSLGTSGHEGAGELFF.

The chain carries TRBV10-2 and TRBJ1-1, with 10 bases identical to TRBD1. CDR1 WSHSY and CDR2 SAAADI come from the germline V gene. V lost 7 bases to trimming and J lost 4 bases; unmatched junction nucleotides: 15. The CDR3 consists of 17 residues. CDR3 sequence reads: CASTGEPRDRGITEAFF. As DNA, the CDR3 is TGCGCCAGCACCGGCGAGCCTCGGGACAGGGGAATCACTGAAGCTTTCTTT.

This chain joins TRBV5-1 and TRBJ2-7; D possibly corresponds to TRBD1 (6 bases). CDR1 and CDR2 (germline): SGHRS, YFSETQ. Trimming shortened V by 8 bases and J by 7 bases, and 22 bases separated the two germline ends. This CDR3 region has 14 residues. The CDR3 is CASGGRGQSKEQYF. CDR3 coding DNA: TGCGCCAGTGGAGGCAGGGGACAATCTAAGGAGCAGTACTTC.

This clone was observed a handful of times. The chain links TRBV9 to TRBJ2-1; D might be TRBD2 (7 bases). Germline V gene sequence: CDR1 SGDLS, CDR2 YYNGEE. This CDR3 is 16 amino acids long. V was trimmed by 1 base and J by 4 bases, leaving 15 bases between them. In DNA, the CDR3 is TGTGCCAGCAGCGTATCCGGGGGGCTCAATTACAATGAGCAGTTCTTC. As protein: CASSVSGGLNYNEQFF.

The V call is TRBV18, the J call TRBJ2-1; the match to TRBD2 covers 9 bases. Germline trimming cut 5 bases from V and 9 bases from J; bases unmatched to any gene: 11. Germline values: CDR1 KGHSH, CDR2 LQKENI. The CDR3 contains 15 residues. The CDR3 nucleotides read TGTGCCAGCTCAAACGGACTAGCGAACGGGGTTGAGCAGTTCTTC. It yields the protein CASSNGLANGVEQFF.

The chain employs TRBV19 and TRBJ2-1; D possibly corresponds to TRBD2 (6 bases). The CDR3 is made up of 13 amino acids. Trimming took 3 bases from V and 12 from J, leaving 15 bases between them. The germline CDR1 and CDR2 sequences are LNHDA and SQIVND (reference sequence). The CDR3 sequence is CASSILGVAAQFF. CDR3 nucleotide sequence: TGTGCCAGTAGTATTTTGGGAGTAGCGGCGCAGTTCTTC.

The chain joins TRBV27 to TRBJ2-1, with TRBD2 matching over 9 bases. CDR3 length: 16 amino acids. J lost 3 bases, V lost 4 bases, and 7 bases had no gene match. In germline, CDR1 is MNHEY, CDR2 SMNVEV (reference sequence). CDR3 DNA sequence: TGTGCCAGCAGTTCGCGCGGGAGGGCCTTCTACAATGAGCAGTTCTTC. Translation gives CASSSRGRAFYNEQFF.

This sequence joins TRBV30 and TRBJ1-2; TRBD1 aligns across 9 bases. V dropped 4 bases and J dropped 5; count of bases not matched to a gene: 14. The CDR3 runs 16 residues. CDR1 and CDR2 (germline): GTSNPN, SVGIG (reference sequence). The CDR3 region has the DNA TGTGCCTGGATAAGAGGAGGGGACAGGGCGAAGTATGGCTACACCTTC. Amino acid sequence: CAWIRGGDRAKYGYTF.

The V and J genes are TRBV28 and TRBJ2-7; 7 positions match TRBD2. The CDR3 contains 18 residues. J lost 2 bases, V lost 5 bases, and 18 bases had no gene match. Germline V gives CDR1 MDHEN, CDR2 SYDVKM. CDR3 coding DNA: TGTGCCAGCAGTCTCCTCGCCCGGGACTACAGAAAAACCTACGAGCAGTACTTC. Protein product: CASSLLARDYRKTYEQYF.

The chain uses TRBV5-6 and TRBJ2-3; tentative D call: TRBD2 (6 bases). Germline V lookup: CDR1 SGHDT, CDR2 YYEEEE. The CDR3 has 14 residues. V was pared by 5 bases and J by 4 bases, with 14 bases between. The CDR3, as DNA: TGTGCCAGCAGTTTACTAGCCCCGGCAGATACGCAGTATTTT. Residues: CASSLLAPADTQYF.

CDR3 region: CASRKGSYNEQFF. CDR3 sequence (DNA): TGCGCCAGCAGAAAGGGGTCCTACAATGAGCAGTTCTTC. The rearrangement uses TRBV5-1 and TRBJ2-1; maybe TRBD1 (5 bases). This CDR3 has 13 amino acids. The germline gives CDR1 SGHRS, CDR2 YFSETQ. The V end was cut by 5 bases, the J end by 1 base, with 7 bases between.

The rearrangement joins TRBV7-3 to TRBJ2-2; 7 nucleotides match TRBD2. Germline CDR1 SGHTA, CDR2 FQGTGA. The V gene end was trimmed by 5 bases and the J gene end by 2 bases; junction bases not matched to a gene: 5. This CDR3 is built from 15 residues. The CDR3 loop reads CASSPGTTNTGELFF. CDR3 bases: TGTGCCAGCAGCCCCGGGACTACTAACACCGGGGAGCTGTTTTTT.

This chain uses TRBV7-8 with TRBJ2-7, with 7 positions matching TRBD2. J gave up 2 bases and V 5 bases, and 12 bases lay outside the gene matches. The germline CDR1 and CDR2 sequences are SGHVS and FQNEAQ. This CDR3 spans 16 amino acids. The CDR3 here is CASSRELGGGTYEQYF. The CDR3 DNA follows: TGTGCCAGCAGCCGAGAGCTGGGCGGGGGAACCTACGAGCAGTACTTC.

The chain carries TRBV6-1 and TRBJ2-7, with 8 bases matching TRBD2. CDR3 length equals 14 residues. V gave up 7 bases and J gave up 7 bases; unmatched junction bases: 12. The germline gives CDR1 MNHNS, CDR2 SASEGT. The CDR3 bases are TGTGCCAGCACCAGCTGGCGGGAGGCTGGAGAGCAGTACTTC. It codes for CASTSWREAGEQYF.

This sequence joins TRBV9 and TRBJ2-7, with TRBD2 matching 8 bases. Germline values: CDR1 SGDLS, CDR2 YYNGEE. The CDR3 runs 15 residues. The V gene end was trimmed by 0 bases and the J gene end by 0 bases; junction bases not matched to a gene: 2. CDR3 residues: CASSVEAGGSYEQYF. The CDR3 coding sequence is TGTGCCAGCAGCGTAGAGGCGGGAGGCTCCTACGAGCAGTACTTC.

CDR3 nucleotide sequence: TGTGCCAGCAGCTTAGACCGCGGGAGTAGGACAGATACGCAGTATTTT. Its protein is CASSLDRGSRTDTQYF. This chain uses TRBV7-6 with TRBJ2-3; TRBD2 aligns across 7 bases. Germline assignment: CDR1 SGHVS and CDR2 FNYEAQ. The CDR3 sequence is 16 residues long. Unmatched junction bases numbered 7, after V lost 1 base and J lost 3 bases.

The J gene is TRBJ1-3, the V gene TRBV30, with D possibly TRBD1 on 6 matching bases. CDR1 and CDR2 from the germline V gene are GTSNPN and SVGIG (reference sequence). The CDR3 loop spans 16 amino acids. The germline V and J ends were trimmed by 5 bases and 2 bases, with 19 bases remaining between them. The CDR3 reads CAWGTGAGAPGNTIYF. CDR3 coding DNA: TGTGCCTGGGGAACCGGGGCAGGGGCCCCTGGAAACACCATATATTTT.

This sequence joins TRBV5-1 and TRBJ2-7; TRBD2 might be the D (6 bases). This CDR3 is 18 amino acids long. V lost 3 bases to trimming and J lost 3 bases, with 25 bases between them. Germline-derived CDR1 and CDR2 are SGHRS and YFSETQ. CDR3 region: CASSSWGPRLEQRYEQYF. The CDR3 coding sequence is TGCGCCAGCAGCTCTTGGGGCCCGCGACTAGAGCAACGCTACGAGCAGTACTTC.

The chain couples TRBV7-6 to TRBJ1-1, with unresolved D. Trimming removed 6 bases from V and 1 base from J, with 6 bases in between. Germline values: CDR1 SGHVS, CDR2 FNYEAQ. The CDR3 sequence is 12 residues long. The CDR3 nucleotides are TGTGCCAGCAGGGCCCCGAACACTGAAGCTTTCTTT. Translating gives CASRAPNTEAFF.

The chain recombines TRBV7-3 with TRBJ1-6, with D unclear. V lost 3 bases to trimming and J lost 0 bases, with 12 bases between them. The CDR3 totals 17 residues. Germline lookup yields CDR1 SGHTA and CDR2 FQGTGA. CDR3 in DNA: TGTGCCAGCAGCTTGTACGGAGCGGGCTCCTATAATTCACCCCTCCACTTT. It encodes CASSLYGAGSYNSPLHF. Using reference TRBV7-3 and TRBJ1-6 for the parts outside the CDR3, the full variable domain is GAGVSQTPSNKVTEKGKYVELRCDPISGHTALYWYRQSLGQGPEFLIYFQGTGAADDSGLPNDRFFAVRPEGSVSTLKIQRTERGDSAVYLCASSLYGAGSYNSPLHFGNGTRLTVT.

V is TRBV5-4 and J is TRBJ1-5; TRBD1 matches at 7 bases. The CDR3 loop spans 12 amino acids. The germline CDR1 and CDR2 sequences are SGHNT and YYREEE (reference sequence). V lost 2 bases, J lost 9 bases, and 2 bases stayed unmatched. Here the CDR3 DNA reads TGTGCCAGCAGCTTAAACAGGGGGCCCCAGCATTTT. This sequence encodes CASSLNRGPQHF.

The CDR3 loop is CASSEWGQGAYEQYF. In DNA form, the CDR3 reads TGTGCCAGCAGTGAATGGGGACAGGGGGCCTACGAGCAGTACTTC. The V gene is TRBV6-1, the J gene TRBJ2-7, with 11 positions matching TRBD1. Germline lookup yields CDR1 MNHNS and CDR2 SASEGT. This CDR3 contains 15 residues. V shed 2 bases and J 2 bases; nucleotides not matched to a gene: 2.

This clone has more than one count but fewer than ten. The J gene is TRBJ2-3, the V gene TRBV4-1, with D possibly being TRBD2 (6 bases). The CDR3 has 18 residues. From germline, CDR1 is MGHRA and CDR2 YSYEKL. V lost 1 base and J lost 0, with 17 bases in between. The CDR3 sequence is CASSQGRGYRTSTDTQYF. In nucleotides, the CDR3 is TGCGCCAGCAGCCAAGGGCGGGGATACCGTACTAGCACAGATACGCAGTATTTT.

The chain combines TRBV19 with TRBJ1-1, with TRBD1 matching over 9 bases. With V trimmed by 3 bases and J by 7 bases, 6 bases remained unmatched. From germline, CDR1 is LNHDA and CDR2 SQIVND (reference sequence). The CDR3 runs 14 residues. CDR3 DNA sequence: TGTGCCAGTAGTATGAGGGACAGGGCAAGTGAAGCTTTCTTT. Residues: CASSMRDRASEAFF.

The chain employs TRBV13 and TRBJ2-2, with D maybe TRBD2 (6 bases). The CDR3 spans 15 residues. With 5 bases removed from V and 3 bases from J, the gap between germline ends came to 13 bases. The germline gives CDR1 PRHDT, CDR2 FYEKMQ (reference sequence). CDR3: CASSPRGTHTGELFF. CDR3 bases: TGTGCCAGCAGCCCCCGCGGGACCCACACCGGGGAGCTGTTTTTT.

J is TRBJ2-7 and V is TRBV2; a possible D gene is TRBD2 (6 bases). Germline lookup yields CDR1 SNHLY and CDR2 FYNNEI. V shed 9 bases and J shed 7 bases, with 22 bases lying between them. The CDR3 has 14 amino acids. The CDR3 nucleotides are TGTGCCAGTAAGAGGTCCGGGGGATCTCGGGAGCAGTACTTC. Its protein product is CASKRSGGSREQYF.

This chain joins TRBV13 and TRBJ2-7; a possible D gene is TRBD1 (6 bases). CDR3 length: 14 residues. The germline gives CDR1 PRHDT, CDR2 FYEKMQ (reference sequence). V shed 2 bases and J shed 2 bases, with 10 bases lying between them. CDR3 DNA: TGTGCCAGCAGCTTATTAAGACAGGCCTACGAGCAGTACTTC. It codes for CASSLLRQAYEQYF. The entire variable domain, with the rest obtained from reference TRBV13 and TRBJ2-7, is as follows: AAGVIQSPRHLIKEKRETATLKCYPIPRHDTVYWYQQGPGQDPQFLISFYEKMQSDKGSIPDRFSAQQFSDYHSELNMSSLELGDSALYFCASSLLRQAYEQYFGPGTRLTVT.

The rearrangement joins TRBV6-6 to TRBJ1-1; possible D gene TRBD1, 5 bases. CDR1 and CDR2 (germline): MNHNY, SVGAGI (reference sequence). Deletions cut 0 bases from V and 5 bases from J, with 13 bases between. The CDR3 runs 15 residues. The CDR3 loop is CASSYSLGGETEAFF. The DNA for the CDR3 is TGTGCCAGCAGTTACTCGTTGGGGGGGGAGACTGAAGCTTTCTTT.